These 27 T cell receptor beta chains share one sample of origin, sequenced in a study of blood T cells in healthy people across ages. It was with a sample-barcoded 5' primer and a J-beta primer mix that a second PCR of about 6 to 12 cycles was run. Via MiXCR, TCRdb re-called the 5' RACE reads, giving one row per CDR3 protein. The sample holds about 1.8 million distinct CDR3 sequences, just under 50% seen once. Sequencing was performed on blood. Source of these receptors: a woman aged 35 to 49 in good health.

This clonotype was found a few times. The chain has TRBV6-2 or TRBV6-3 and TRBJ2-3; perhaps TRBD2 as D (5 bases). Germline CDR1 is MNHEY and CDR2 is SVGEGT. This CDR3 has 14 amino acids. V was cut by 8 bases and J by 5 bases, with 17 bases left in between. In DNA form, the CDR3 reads TGTGCCAGCCACCCAGCGGTCGTTCAAGATACGCAGTATTTT. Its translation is CASHPAVVQDTQYF.

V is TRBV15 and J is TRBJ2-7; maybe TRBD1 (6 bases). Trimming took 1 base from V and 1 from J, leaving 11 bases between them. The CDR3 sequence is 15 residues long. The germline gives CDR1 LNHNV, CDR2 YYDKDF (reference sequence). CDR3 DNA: TGTGCCACCAGCAGAGCGGCAGGGGTGTCCTACGAGCAGTACTTC. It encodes CATSRAAGVSYEQYF.

CDR3 region: CSVDGTRSAVPTYNEQFF. The CDR3 DNA reads TGCAGCGTTGATGGGACTAGGTCGGCAGTCCCAACCTACAATGAGCAGTTCTTC. The gene calls are TRBV29-1 and TRBJ2-1; 8 nucleotides match TRBD2. Germline CDR1 reads SQVTM; CDR2 reads ANQGSEA. J was trimmed by 2 bases and V by 3 bases; bases with no gene match: 15. The CDR3 is 18 residues long.

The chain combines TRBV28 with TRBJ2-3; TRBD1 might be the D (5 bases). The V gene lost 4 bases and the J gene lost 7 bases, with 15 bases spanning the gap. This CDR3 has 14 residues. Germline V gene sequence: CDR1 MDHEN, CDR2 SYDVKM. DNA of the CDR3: TGTGCCAGCAGTTCCCTCGACAGCCCGAATACGCAGTATTTT. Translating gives CASSSLDSPNTQYF.

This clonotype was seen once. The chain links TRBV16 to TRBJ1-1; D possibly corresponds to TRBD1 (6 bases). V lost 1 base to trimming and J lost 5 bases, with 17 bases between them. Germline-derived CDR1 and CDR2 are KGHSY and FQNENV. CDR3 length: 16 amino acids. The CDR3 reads CASSQLSTGLRTEAFF. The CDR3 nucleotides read TGTGCCAGCAGCCAATTGTCTACAGGGTTAAGGACTGAAGCTTTCTTT.

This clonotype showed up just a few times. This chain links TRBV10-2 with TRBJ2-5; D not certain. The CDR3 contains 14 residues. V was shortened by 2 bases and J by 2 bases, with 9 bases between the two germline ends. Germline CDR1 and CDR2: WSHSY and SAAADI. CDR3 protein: CASSEVVTQETQYF. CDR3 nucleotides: TGCGCCAGCAGTGAGGTAGTCACACAAGAGACCCAGTACTTC.

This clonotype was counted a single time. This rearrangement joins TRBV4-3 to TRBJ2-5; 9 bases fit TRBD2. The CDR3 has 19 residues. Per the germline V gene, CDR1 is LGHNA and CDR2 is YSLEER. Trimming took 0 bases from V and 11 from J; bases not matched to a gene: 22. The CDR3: CASSQDLDGAGGNYNEQYF. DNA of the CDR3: TGCGCCAGCAGCCAAGATTTAGATGGAGCGGGGGGCAACTACAATGAGCAGTACTTC.

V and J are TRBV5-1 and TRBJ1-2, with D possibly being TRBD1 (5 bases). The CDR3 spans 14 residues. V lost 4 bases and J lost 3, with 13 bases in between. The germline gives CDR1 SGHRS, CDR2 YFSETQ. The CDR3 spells CASSQDIQYYGYTF. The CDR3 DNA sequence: TGCGCCAGCAGCCAGGACATTCAATACTATGGCTACACCTTC.

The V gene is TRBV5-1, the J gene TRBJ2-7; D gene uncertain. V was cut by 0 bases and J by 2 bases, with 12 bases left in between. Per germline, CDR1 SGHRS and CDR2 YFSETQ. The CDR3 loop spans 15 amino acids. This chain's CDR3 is CASSLARTATYEQYF. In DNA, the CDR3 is TGCGCCAGCAGCTTGGCCAGGACGGCCACCTACGAGCAGTACTTC.

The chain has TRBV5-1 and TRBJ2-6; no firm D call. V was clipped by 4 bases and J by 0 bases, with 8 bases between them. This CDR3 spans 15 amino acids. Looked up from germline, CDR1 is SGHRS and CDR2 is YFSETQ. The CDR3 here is CASSVSSSGANVLTF. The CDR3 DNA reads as TGCGCCAGCAGCGTTTCCAGCTCTGGGGCCAACGTCCTGACTTTC.

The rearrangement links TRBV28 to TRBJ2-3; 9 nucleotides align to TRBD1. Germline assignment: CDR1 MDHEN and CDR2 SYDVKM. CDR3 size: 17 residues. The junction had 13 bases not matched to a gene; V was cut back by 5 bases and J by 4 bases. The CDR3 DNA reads TGTGCCAGCAGTCTACCCAAAATCGACAGGGGGGCAGATACGCAGTATTTT. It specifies CASSLPKIDRGADTQYF.

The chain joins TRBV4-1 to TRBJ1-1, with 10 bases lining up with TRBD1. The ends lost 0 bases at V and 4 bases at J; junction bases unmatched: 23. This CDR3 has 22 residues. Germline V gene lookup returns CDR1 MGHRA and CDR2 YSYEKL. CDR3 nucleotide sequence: TGCGCCAGCAGCCAAGAGCAGATCCGAAAGTTGACAGGGGGCTACATGGGCACTGAAGCTTTCTTT. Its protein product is CASSQEQIRKLTGGYMGTEAFF.

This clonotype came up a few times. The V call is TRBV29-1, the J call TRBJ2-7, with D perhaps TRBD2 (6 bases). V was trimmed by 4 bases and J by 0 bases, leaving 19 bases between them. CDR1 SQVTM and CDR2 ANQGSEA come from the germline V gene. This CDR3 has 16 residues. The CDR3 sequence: CSVVGGTARTSYEQYF. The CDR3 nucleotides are TGCAGCGTTGTTGGGGGGACGGCCCGAACCTCCTACGAGCAGTACTTC.

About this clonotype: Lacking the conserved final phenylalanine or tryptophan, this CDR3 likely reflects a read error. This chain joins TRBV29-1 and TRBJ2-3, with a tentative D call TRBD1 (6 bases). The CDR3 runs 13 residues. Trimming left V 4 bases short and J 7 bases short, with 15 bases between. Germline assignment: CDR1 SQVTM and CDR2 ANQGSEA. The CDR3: CSVGAGARNTQYI. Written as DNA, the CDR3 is TGCAGCGTTGGGGCAGGGGCCCGAAATACGCAGTATATT.

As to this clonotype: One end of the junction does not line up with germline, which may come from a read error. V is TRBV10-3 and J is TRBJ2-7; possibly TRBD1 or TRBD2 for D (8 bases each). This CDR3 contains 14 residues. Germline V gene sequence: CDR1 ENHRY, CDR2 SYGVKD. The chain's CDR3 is CATGRDRIIDERYF. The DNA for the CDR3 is TGTGCCACCGGGAGGGACAGGATTATCGATGAGCGGTACTTC.

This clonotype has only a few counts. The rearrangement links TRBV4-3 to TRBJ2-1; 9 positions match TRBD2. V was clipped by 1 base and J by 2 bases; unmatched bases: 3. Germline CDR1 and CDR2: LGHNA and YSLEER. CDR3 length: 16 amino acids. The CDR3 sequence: CASSQGPSGAYNEQFF. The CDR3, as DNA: TGCGCCAGCAGCCAAGGGCCTAGCGGGGCCTACAATGAGCAGTTCTTC.

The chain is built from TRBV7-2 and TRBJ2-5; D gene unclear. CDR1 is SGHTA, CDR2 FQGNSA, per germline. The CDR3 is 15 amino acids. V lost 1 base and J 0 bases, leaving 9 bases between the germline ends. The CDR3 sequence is CASSLEQLHQETQYF. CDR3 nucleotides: TGTGCCAGCAGCTTAGAGCAGCTGCACCAAGAGACCCAGTACTTC.

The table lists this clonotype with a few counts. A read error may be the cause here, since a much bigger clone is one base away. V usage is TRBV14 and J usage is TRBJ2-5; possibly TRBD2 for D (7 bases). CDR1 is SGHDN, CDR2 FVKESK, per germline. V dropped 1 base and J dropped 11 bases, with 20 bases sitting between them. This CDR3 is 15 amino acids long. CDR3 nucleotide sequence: TGTGCCAGCAGCCAAGGGGGGGGGCGTTGGAATGAGCAGTACTTC. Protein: CASSQGGGRWNEQYF.

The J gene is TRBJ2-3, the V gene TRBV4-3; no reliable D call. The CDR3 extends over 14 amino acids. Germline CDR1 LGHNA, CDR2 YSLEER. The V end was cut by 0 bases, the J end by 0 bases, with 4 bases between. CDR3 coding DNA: TGCGCCAGCAGCCAAGAATACAGCACAGATACGCAGTATTTT. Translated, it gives CASSQEYSTDTQYF.

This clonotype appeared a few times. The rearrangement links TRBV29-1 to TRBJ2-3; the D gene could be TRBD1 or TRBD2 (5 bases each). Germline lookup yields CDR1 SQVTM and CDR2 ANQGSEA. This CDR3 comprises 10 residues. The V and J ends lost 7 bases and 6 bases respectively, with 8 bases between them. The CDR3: CSAEGDTQYF. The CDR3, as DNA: TGCAGCGCTGAGGGGGATACGCAGTATTTT.

The CDR3 protein is CASSSLTSGGYEQYF. The CDR3 DNA follows: TGTGCCAGCAGTTCCCTCACGAGCGGGGGCTACGAGCAGTACTTC. The chain is built from TRBV12-3 or TRBV12-4 and TRBJ2-7; TRBD2 agrees at 8 bases. The CDR3 totals 15 residues. V shed 4 bases, J shed 3 bases, and the junction held 8 bases outside the gene matches.

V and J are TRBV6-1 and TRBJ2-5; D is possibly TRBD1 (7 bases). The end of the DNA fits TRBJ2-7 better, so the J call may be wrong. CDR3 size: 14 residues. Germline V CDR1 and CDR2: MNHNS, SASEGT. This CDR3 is CASSEGRQGGEQYF. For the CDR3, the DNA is TGTGCCAGCAGTGAAGGTCGGCAGGGGGGCGAGCAGTACTTC.

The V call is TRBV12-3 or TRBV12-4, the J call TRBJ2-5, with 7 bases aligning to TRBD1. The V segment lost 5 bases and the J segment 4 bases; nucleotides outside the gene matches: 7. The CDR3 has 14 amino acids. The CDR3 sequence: CASSNQGELETQYF. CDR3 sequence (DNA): TGTGCCAGCAGTAATCAGGGGGAACTAGAGACCCAGTACTTC.

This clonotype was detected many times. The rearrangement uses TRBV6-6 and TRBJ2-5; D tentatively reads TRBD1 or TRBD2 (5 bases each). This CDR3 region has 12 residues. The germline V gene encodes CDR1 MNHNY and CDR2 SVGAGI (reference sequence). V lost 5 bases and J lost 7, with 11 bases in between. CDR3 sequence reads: CASSMGVGTQYF. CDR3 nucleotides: TGTGCCAGCAGTATGGGGGTAGGGACCCAGTACTTC.

As DNA, the CDR3 is TGTGCCAGCAGTTTTGTGGGAGGCTATGAAGCTTTCTTT. Residues: CASSFVGGYEAFF. The chain couples TRBV12-3 or TRBV12-4 to TRBJ1-1; D is uncertain. Deletions cut 3 bases from V and 7 bases from J, with 12 bases between. This CDR3 contains 13 residues.

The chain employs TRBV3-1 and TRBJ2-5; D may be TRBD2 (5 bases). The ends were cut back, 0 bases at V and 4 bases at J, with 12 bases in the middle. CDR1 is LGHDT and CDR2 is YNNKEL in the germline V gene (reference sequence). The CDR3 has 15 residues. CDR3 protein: CASSQDLVEGETQYF. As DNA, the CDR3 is TGTGCCAGCAGCCAAGATCTGGTCGAGGGAGAGACCCAGTACTTC.

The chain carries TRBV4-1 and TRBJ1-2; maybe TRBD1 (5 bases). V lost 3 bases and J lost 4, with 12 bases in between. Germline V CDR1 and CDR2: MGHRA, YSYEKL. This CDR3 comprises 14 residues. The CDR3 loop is CASSQGGRFYGYTF. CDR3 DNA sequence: TGCGCCAGCAGCCAGGGGGGGAGATTCTATGGCTACACCTTC.